Included here is one T cell receptor beta chain sequence, with context. Its target is not known. The data derive from a study of cytomegalovirus exposure and HLA in healthy donors. Study-wide findings and caveats: Roughly even sequencing depth across donors was the assumption behind the presence/absence analyses.

Germline V gene lookup returns CDR1 GTSNPN and CDR2 SVGIG (reference sequence). J lost 3 bases, V lost 7 bases, and 8 bases had no gene match. The CDR3 is made up of 15 amino acids. The PCR ran on 60 Vbeta and 13 Jbeta primers. Clones were sequenced by immunoSEQ multiplex PCR, and TCRdb holds only the in-frame ones, with some missing. The sample shows some 110,000 clones, around 75% of them seen only once. The rearrangement joins TRBV30 to TRBJ2-3; TRBD2 aligns across 12 bases. The specimen was PBMCs. The clonotype originates from a woman aged 25 to 45 in good health and CMV-seronegative. The CDR3 coding sequence is TGTGCCTTCTCAGTGACTAGCGGGGGAACAGATACGCAGTATTTT. This encodes CAFSVTSGGTDTQYF.